This entry describes one T cell receptor (beta chain). Its antigen is not known. The sample is drawn from a study of cytomegalovirus exposure and HLA in healthy donors. Findings and caveats of the study: The investigators catalogued some 160 TCR beta chains as cytomegalovirus-associated. A few V segments could not be told apart, such as TRBV6-2 and TRBV6-3, and were left out. Later genetic work tied a missense DCLRE1C variant to beta-chain V and J trimming. Common viral pathogens seemed to be connected with several of the most significant clusters, according to a later analysis.

The PCR used 60 Vbeta and 13 Jbeta primers. Libraries were prepared by immunoSEQ multiplex PCR; TCRdb keeps only in-frame clonotypes and omits some of them. The sample contains approximately 130,000 clones, 85% to 90% of which appear only once. The CDR3 is 15 amino acids. CDR1 is SEHNR and CDR2 is FQNEAQ in the germline V gene (reference sequence). Trimming took off 3 bases at V and 3 bases at J, with 14 bases between the two ends. Sequenced sample: PBMCs. This clonotype originated in a woman aged 30 to 39 in good health and CMV-seronegative. The J gene is TRBJ2-5, the V gene TRBV7-9; possible D gene TRBD1, 6 bases. For the CDR3, the DNA is TGTGCCAGCAGCTTTAACGGGGCAGGGGAAGAGACCCAGTACTTC. Amino acids: CASSFNGAGEETQYF.